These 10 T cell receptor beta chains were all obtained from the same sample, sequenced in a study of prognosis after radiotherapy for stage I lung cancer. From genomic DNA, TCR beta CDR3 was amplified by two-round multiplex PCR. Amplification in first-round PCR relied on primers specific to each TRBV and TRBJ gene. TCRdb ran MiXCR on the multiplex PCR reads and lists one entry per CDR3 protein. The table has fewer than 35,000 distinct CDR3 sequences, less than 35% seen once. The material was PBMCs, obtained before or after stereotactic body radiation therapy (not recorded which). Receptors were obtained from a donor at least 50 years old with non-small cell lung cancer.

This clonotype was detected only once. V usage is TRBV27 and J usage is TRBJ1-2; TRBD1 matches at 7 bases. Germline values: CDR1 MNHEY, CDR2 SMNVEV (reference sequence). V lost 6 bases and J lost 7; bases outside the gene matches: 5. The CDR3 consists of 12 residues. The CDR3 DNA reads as TGTGCCAGCAGAGCGACAGGGTTTGGCTACACCTTC. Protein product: CASRATGFGYTF.

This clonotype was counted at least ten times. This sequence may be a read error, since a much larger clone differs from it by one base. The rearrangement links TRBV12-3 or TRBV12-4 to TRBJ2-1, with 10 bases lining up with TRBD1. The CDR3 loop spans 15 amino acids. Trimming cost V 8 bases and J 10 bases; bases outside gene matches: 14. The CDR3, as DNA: TGTGCCAGCGTAACCCGGGGACAGGGGCTTTGGGAGCAGTTCTTC. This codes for CASVTRGQGLWEQFF.

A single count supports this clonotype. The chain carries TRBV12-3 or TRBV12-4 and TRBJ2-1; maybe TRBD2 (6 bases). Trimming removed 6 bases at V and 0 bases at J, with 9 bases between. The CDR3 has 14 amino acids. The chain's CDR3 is CASRPSDSYNEQFF. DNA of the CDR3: TGTGCCAGCAGACCTAGCGACTCCTACAATGAGCAGTTCTTC.

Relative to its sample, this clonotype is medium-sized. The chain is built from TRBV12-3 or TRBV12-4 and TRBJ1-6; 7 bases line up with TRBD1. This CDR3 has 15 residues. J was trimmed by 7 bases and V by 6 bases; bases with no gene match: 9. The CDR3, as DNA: TGTGCCAGCAGAGGGGGTGGGACAGACAATTCACCCCTCCACTTT. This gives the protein CASRGGGTDNSPLHF.

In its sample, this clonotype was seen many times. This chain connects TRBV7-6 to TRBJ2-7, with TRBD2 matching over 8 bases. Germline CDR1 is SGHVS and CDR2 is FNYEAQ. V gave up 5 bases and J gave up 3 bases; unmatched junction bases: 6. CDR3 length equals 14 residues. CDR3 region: CASSPREGLYEQYF. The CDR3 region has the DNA TGTGCCAGCAGCCCCCGGGAGGGCCTCTACGAGCAGTACTTC. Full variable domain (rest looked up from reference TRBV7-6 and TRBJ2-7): GAGVSQSPRYKVTKRGQDVALRCDPISGHVSLYWYRQALGQGPEFLTYFNYEAQQDKSGLPNDRFSAERPEGSISTLTIQRTEQRDSAMYRCASSPREGLYEQYFGPGTRLTVT.

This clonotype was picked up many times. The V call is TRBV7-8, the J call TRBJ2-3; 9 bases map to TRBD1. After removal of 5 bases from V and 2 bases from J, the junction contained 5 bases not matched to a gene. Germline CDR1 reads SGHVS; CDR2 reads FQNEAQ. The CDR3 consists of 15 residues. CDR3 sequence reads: CASSTRQGVTDTQYF. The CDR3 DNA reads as TGTGCCAGCAGCACCAGACAGGGGGTCACAGATACGCAGTATTTT.

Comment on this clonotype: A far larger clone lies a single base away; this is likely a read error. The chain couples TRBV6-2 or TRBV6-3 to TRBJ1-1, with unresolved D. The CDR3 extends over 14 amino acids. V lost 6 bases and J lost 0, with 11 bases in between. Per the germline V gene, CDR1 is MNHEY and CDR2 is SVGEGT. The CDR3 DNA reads TGTGCCAGCAGCTCCGGGAGCATGAACACTGAAGCTTTCTTT. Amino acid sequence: CASSSGSMNTEAFF.

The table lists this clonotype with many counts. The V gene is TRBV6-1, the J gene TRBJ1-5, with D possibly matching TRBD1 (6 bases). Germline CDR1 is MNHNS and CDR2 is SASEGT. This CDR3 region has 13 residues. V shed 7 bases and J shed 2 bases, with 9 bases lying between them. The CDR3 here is CASTAGGNQPQHF. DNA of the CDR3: TGTGCCAGCACGGCAGGGGGCAATCAGCCCCAGCATTTT.

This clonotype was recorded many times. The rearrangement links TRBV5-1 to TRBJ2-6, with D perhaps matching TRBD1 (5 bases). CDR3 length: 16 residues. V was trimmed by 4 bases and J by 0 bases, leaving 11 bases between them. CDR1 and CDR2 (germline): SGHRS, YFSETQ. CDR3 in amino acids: CASSPGHNSGANVLTF. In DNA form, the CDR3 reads TGCGCCAGCAGCCCCGGACACAACTCTGGGGCCAACGTCCTGACTTTC.

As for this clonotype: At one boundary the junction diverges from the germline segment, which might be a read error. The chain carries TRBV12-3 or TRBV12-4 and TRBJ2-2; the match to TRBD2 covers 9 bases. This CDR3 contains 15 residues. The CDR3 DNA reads TGTACCAGCAGCCTGACTAGCGGGAACACCGGGGAGCTGTTTTTT. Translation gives CTSSLTSGNTGELFF.